This is a list of T cell receptor beta chains from one sample in a study of blood T cell repertoires in COVID-19. The repertoire was sequenced with immunoSEQ multiplex PCR; TCRdb's copy has only in-frame clones and lacks some. The sample yields about 180,000 clones, more than 70% seen once. The specimen was PBMCs or T cells enriched from blood (not recorded which). The receptors derive from a woman in her thirties who had recovered from COVID-19. Both conserved end residues are trimmed from each CDR3.

v_call cdr3_aa
TRBV18 ASSRTDSNQPQH
TRBV29-1 SVEDYRSSYNEQF
TRBV15 ATSAGDSDTQY
TRBV28 AYGGRGFDNQPQH
TRBV7-9 ASSLAVGTEAF
TRBV9 ASSVDAVSNQPQH
TRBV29-1 SVEDPDRKVYNEQF
TRBV28 ASSPLPGTSENEQF
TRBV4-1 ASRLRVLGHQNTEAF
TRBV27 ASRPDRGSYGYT
TRBV6-4 ASTREQGMGFSPLH
TRBV16 ASSPGEGPDLGGGETQY
TRBV28 ASNPTGTGRPYEQY
TRBV4-1 ASSPPIVGTGKPHEQY
TRBV19 ATTPTATNTGELF
TRBV6-4 ASKPGGGNSPLH
TRBV7-9 ASSSTGSSNQPQH
TRBV7-2 ASSWDVGGSYGYT
TRBV28 ASSTSQGADYNYGYT
TRBV7-9 ASSASPGGRFTGELF
TRBV19 ASSQTWDTEAF
TRBV5-1 ASSLGESPTDTQY
TRBV9 ASSSGTSGRLPSLDEQY
TRBV2 ASRTPKQGSGSYNEQF
TRBV7-2 ASSALAGGWADTQY
TRBV6-1 ASSERRVKLTYEQY
TRBV9 ASSPSGSRYNEQF
TRBV18 ASSPGTSDDEQY
TRBV13 ASSLGREQY
TRBV6-1 ASSDRSSNQPQH
TRBV19 ASTIGGGGSAKNIQY
TRBV3-1/TRBV3-2 ASSQGIGLAGFHEQY
TRBV3-1/TRBV3-2 ASSQDYLTGELF
TRBV6-5 ASRGTGANEKLF
TRBV27 ASSLSGGRATANTGELF
TRBV15 ATSRASGTENEKLF
TRBV27 ASSSIFSYEQY
TRBV7-2 ASSLGGALGWEQY
TRBV18 ASSPTSAGTDTQY
TRBV6-1 ASSEGGTRVETQY
TRBV24-1 ATSEDGTRAQF
TRBV30 AWSRQGAAGNTIY
TRBV19 ASSDWTGGDNEQF
TRBV5-1 ASSGHYEQY
TRBV6-5 ASSYSAEAGSYGYT
TRBV11-2 ASSLSSADTQY
TRBV9 ASSVGGFHEQF
TRBV28 ASQTGGPNLGDTQY
TRBV5-4 ASSYLAGANYEQY
TRBV30 AWSVPRVSGRGNEQF